This T cell receptor (beta chain) was obtained from a study of blood T cells in healthy people across ages. Study outcomes and limitations: Naive T cell percentage by flow cytometry tracked strongly with beta diversity.

There are a few counts of this clonotype. Its antigen is currently unknown. The CDR3 loop spans 15 amino acids. Germline values: CDR1 SNHLY, CDR2 FYNNEI. V dropped 3 bases and J dropped 6 bases, with 17 bases sitting between them. Combining a sample-barcoded 5' primer with a J-beta primer mix, a second PCR ran for roughly 7 to 12 cycles. TCRdb ran MiXCR on the 5' RACE reads and lists one entry per CDR3 protein. The sample yields around 990,000 distinct CDR3 sequences, about 25% seen once. These data also featured in a second study, about T cells of mothers and their children.

V usage is TRBV2 and J usage is TRBJ1-1; D ambiguous. The receptor was derived from a girl aged 2 to 10 in good health. The sample consisted of blood. This CDR3 is CASSEYRASTSEAFF. CDR3 in DNA: TGTGCCAGCAGTGAGTATAGGGCTTCAACTTCTGAAGCTTTCTTT.